Listed below are T cell receptor beta chains from one sample, sequenced in a study of CD8+CD57+ T cells in acquired aplastic anemia. One entry per CDR3 protein, called by TCRdb with MiXCR from the reads. Seen here are hundreds of thousands of distinct CDR3 sequences, around 60% observed once, and the top ten hold 6.5% to 10%. Sequenced: sorted CD4+, CD8+, or CD8+CD57+ T cells (not recorded which) from PBMCs. These receptors were obtained from a human donor with severe aplastic anemia or a healthy control (not recorded which). Each CDR3 is given with its conserved first and last residue. D genes are given only for firm matches. Size values are once, few and many counts, or a class for expanded clones, and some rows have none.

TRBD1	TRBV6-1	TRBJ2-5	NA	TGTGCCAGCAGTGAATCTTTTCCCTCTGGCAGGGGGCATCAAGAGACCCAGTACTTC	CASSESFPSGRGHQETQYF
NA	TRBV7-2	TRBJ2-5	few	TGTGCCAGCAGCTTAAAGGTGTCCGGGCGGGGGAACTGGGGGCCGCACTTC	CASSLKVSGRGNWGPHF
NA	TRBV2	TRBJ2-3	NA	TGTGCCAGCAGTACGTGGGACAAGGAAGGGCTTTTT	CASSTWDKEGLF
NA	TRBV29-1	TRBJ1-1	NA	TGCAGCGCCGCTCCGGGACCCTGGGGGAACACTGAAGCTTTCTTT	CSAAPGPWGNTEAFF
TRBD1	TRBV9	TRBJ1-2	NA	TGTGCCAGCAGCGCTGGACAGGTTGCTAACTATGGCTACACCTTC	CASSAGQVANYGYTF
NA	TRBV29-1	TRBJ1-4	many	TGCAGCGTTAGTAGGCTAACTAATGAAAAACTGTTTTTT	CSVSRLTNEKLFF
NA	TRBV18	TRBJ2-5	NA	TGTGCCAGCTCACCTAAAGGGACCCAGTATTTC	CASSPKGTQYF
TRBD2	TRBV14	TRBJ2-1	NA	TGTGCCAGCAGCCATCTAGCGGGGGGGGACAATGAGCAGTTCTTC	CASSHLAGGDNEQFF
NA	TRBV2	TRBJ1-5	NA	TGTGCCAGCAACCCACACCAAGGTCGTAGCAATCAGCCCCAGCATTTT	CASNPHQGRSNQPQHF
TRBD1	TRBV6-5	TRBJ1-6	many	TGTGCCAGCAGCCTGTGGGACAGGGTGGATTCACCCCTCCACTTT	CASSLWDRVDSPLHF
TRBD1	TRBV5-1	TRBJ2-3	many	TGCGCCAGCAGCTGGGGACAGCGATCAGATACGCAGTATTTT	CASSWGQRSDTQYF
TRBD1	TRBV5-6	TRBJ1-3	NA	TGTGCCAGCAGAGGGGGGGGACAGGGTACGAACACCATATATTTT	CASRGGGQGTNTIYF
NA	TRBV20-1	TRBJ1-1	NA	TGCAGTGCTACCGGACAGCTAGTGAACACTGAAGCTTTCTTT	CSATGQLVNTEAFF
NA	TRBV19	TRBJ2-7	NA	TGTGCCAGTAGTGCCGACAGGTCCTACGAGCAGTACTTC	CASSADRSYEQYF
TRBD1	TRBV5-1	TRBJ1-2	NA	TGCGCCAGCAGCTTGGCGGGACAGAGCATCTATGGCTACACCTTC	CASSLAGQSIYGYTF
TRBD2	TRBV20-1	TRBJ2-3	NA	TGCAGTGCTAGAAGTCCGGCGGGAGGCGCAGATACGCAGTATTTT	CSARSPAGGADTQYF
NA	TRBV10-3	TRBJ2-2	once	TGTGCCATCAGTGTTCTGGGTACGAACACCGGGGAGCTGTTTTTT	CAISVLGTNTGELFF
TRBD1	TRBV9	TRBJ1-2	NA	TGTGCCAGCAGCGTAGACGGGACAGGGGCAGCCTATGGCTACACCTTC	CASSVDGTGAAYGYTF
TRBD2	TRBV7-2	TRBJ2-3	NA	TGTGCCAGCAGCTCCCGAGCGGGGGGGCTCACAGATACGCAGTATTTT	CASSSRAGGLTDTQYF
NA	TRBV5-6	TRBJ1-2	NA	TGTGCCAGCAGCTACGGAAAGGGGGGGGCTAACTATGGCTACACCTTC	CASSYGKGGANYGYTF
NA	TRBV25-1	TRBJ2-5	NA	TGTGCCAGCAGTGGGAGCATCCAAGAGACCCAGTACTTC	CASSGSIQETQYF
TRBD1	TRBV27	TRBJ2-7	few	TGTGCCAGCAGTACCGACCGGGACAGAGCCTACGAGCAGTACTTC	CASSTDRDRAYEQYF
NA	TRBV5-5	TRBJ1-5	NA	TGTGCCAGCAGCTTGGGGGTTGGGAATTCAAACAATCAGCCCCAGCATTTT	CASSLGVGNSNNQPQHF
NA	TRBV10-2	TRBJ2-7	NA	TGCGCCAGCAGCTCACTCCACGAGCAGTACTTC	CASSSLHEQYF
NA	TRBV7-2	TRBJ1-6	few	TGTGCCAGCAGCTTATATAGATATTCACCCCTCCACTTT	CASSLYRYSPLHF
TRBD2	TRBV5-1	TRBJ2-7	few	TGCGCCAGCAGCTCGCGCTCCTTGAATAGCGGGAGGCCCTACGAGCAGTACTTC	CASSSRSLNSGRPYEQYF
NA	TRBV7-9	TRBJ1-4	NA	TGTGCCAGCAGCCCGCAAGGGCCAGGTTATGAAAAACTGTTTTTT	CASSPQGPGYEKLFF
NA	TRBV7-4	TRBJ2-2	NA	TGTGCCAGCAGTCCGGTCGGGAGGGAGCTGTTTTTT	CASSPVGRELFF
TRBD2	TRBV14	TRBJ2-1	many	TGTGCCAGCAGCCGAAGGAATTGGACTAGCGGGGGGCCAACTTACAATGAGCAGTTCTTC	CASSRRNWTSGGPTYNEQFF
NA	TRBV7-2	TRBJ2-7	NA	TGTGCCAGCAGTCCAGGAACGTACCACGAGCAGTACTTC	CASSPGTYHEQYF
NA	TRBV20-1	TRBJ2-3	many	TGCAGTGCGGAGCGGCCGGGCGGGGGCACAGATACGCAGTATTTT	CSAERPGGGTDTQYF